The 23 T cell receptor beta chains below all came from one sample that was sequenced in a study of regulatory T cells in long-lasting Graves disease. Construction of the TCR beta libraries employed iRepertoire HTBI primers in conjunction with Arm-PCR of CDR3 regions. TCRdb passed the multiplex PCR reads through MiXCR, listing each CDR3 protein once. Of about 560,000 distinct CDR3 sequences in the sample, about 15% were seen once. Time point here: newly diagnosed GD, antithyroid drugs for less than 3 months. PBMC-derived RNA was used for the TCR library. This sample was also put to use in a study of T cells in Graves' hyperthyroidism and ophthalmopathy.

The starting material was peripheral blood mononuclear cells (PBMCs), obtained at new diagnosis, from a patient treated with antithyroid drugs. These receptors all come from a man younger than 35 with Graves disease.

This clonotype was detected many times. The chain employs TRBV28 and TRBJ2-7, with D tentatively TRBD1 or TRBD2 (5 bases each). Deletions cut 6 bases from V and 3 bases from J, with 12 bases between. CDR1 and CDR2 (germline): MDHEN, SYDVKM. This CDR3 spans 13 amino acids. CDR3: CASSPGRYYEQYF. CDR3 DNA: TGTGCCAGCAGCCCGGGACGGTACTACGAGCAGTACTTC.

Worth noting for this clonotype: Possible read error: a much larger clone is one base away. V and J are TRBV30 and TRBJ2-2; D is undetermined. Trimming left V 3 bases short and J 2 bases short, with 4 bases between. Germline V CDR1 and CDR2: GTSNPN, SVGIG (reference sequence). This CDR3 spans 12 amino acids. CDR3: CAWRDNTGELFF. CDR3 DNA: TGTGCCTGGAGAGACAACACCGGGGAGCTGTTTTTT.

The sample holds many counts of this clonotype. The chain is built from TRBV5-5 and TRBJ1-1, with TRBD1 matching over 8 bases. This CDR3 is built from 14 residues. Trimming removed 4 bases from V and 3 bases from J; junction bases left unmatched: 5. CDR1 and CDR2 from the germline V gene are SGHKS and YYEKEE (reference sequence). This chain's CDR3 is CASSTGQGYTEAFF. In DNA form, the CDR3 reads TGTGCCAGCAGCACCGGACAGGGCTACACTGAAGCTTTCTTT.

This clonotype has ten or more counts. The J gene is TRBJ2-1, the V gene TRBV11-1; 8 nucleotides match TRBD2. Unmatched junction bases numbered 4, after V lost 3 bases and J lost 3 bases. This CDR3 contains 15 residues. Germline V gene data show CDR1 as SGHAT and CDR2 as FQDESV (reference sequence). CDR3 protein: CASSFGLAHYNEQFF. CDR3 DNA: TGTGCCAGCAGCTTTGGACTAGCCCACTACAATGAGCAGTTCTTC.

This clonotype was observed a handful of times. This chain connects TRBV5-1 to TRBJ2-3, with D perhaps TRBD2 (6 bases). Germline V CDR1 and CDR2: SGHRS, YFSETQ. The CDR3 length is 19 residues. V lost 3 bases, J lost 0 bases, and 23 bases lay in between. Written as DNA, the CDR3 is TGCGCCAGCAGCTGGGAACAGAGGGCTAGCGCTACAAGCACAGATACGCAGTATTTT. Its protein is CASSWEQRASATSTDTQYF.

In its sample, this clonotype was seen many times. The CDR3 DNA follows: TGCGCCAGCACGAGGGACAGGGGAATAGATGAGCAGTTCTTC. This sequence encodes CASTRDRGIDEQFF. This rearrangement joins TRBV5-1 to TRBJ2-1, with 10 bases lining up with TRBD1. CDR3 length: 14 amino acids. Losses at the gene ends were 6 bases for V and 8 bases for J; bases not matched to a gene: 8. Germline-derived CDR1 and CDR2 are SGHRS and YFSETQ.

The rearrangement joins TRBV6-1 to TRBJ1-2, with 8 bases matching TRBD1. Germline values: CDR1 MNHNS, CDR2 SASEGT. The CDR3 is 15 residues long. The V gene end was trimmed by 4 bases and the J gene end by 4 bases; junction bases not matched to a gene: 8. The CDR3 is CASSGLTGEGYGYTF. DNA of the CDR3: TGTGCCAGCAGTGGGTTGACAGGGGAAGGCTATGGCTACACCTTC.

The table lists this clonotype with a few counts. This chain uses TRBV19 with TRBJ2-4, with 9 nucleotides matching TRBD1. Germline loops: CDR1 LNHDA, CDR2 SQIVND (reference sequence). The CDR3 is 17 residues long. V shed 1 base and J 5 bases; nucleotides not matched to a gene: 9. CDR3 bases: TGTGCCAGTAGTATAGGAGCCACAGGGGGCTCGGAAAACATTCAGTACTTC. Amino acids: CASSIGATGGSENIQYF.

This clonotype came up many times. CDR3 bases: TGCAGTGCGCCGGGACACCCGAGCTCCTACGAGCAGTACTTC. Translating gives CSAPGHPSSYEQYF. This chain uses TRBV20-1 with TRBJ2-7; D is possibly TRBD1 (6 bases). The CDR3 runs to 14 residues. V was cut by 6 bases and J by 0 bases, with 15 bases left in between. The germline V gene encodes CDR1 DFQATT and CDR2 SNEGSKA (reference sequence).

The table lists this clonotype with a few counts. The chain links TRBV20-1 to TRBJ2-5, with D perhaps assigned TRBD1 or TRBD2 (5 bases each). With 6 bases removed from V and 4 bases from J, the gap between germline ends came to 15 bases. From germline, CDR1 is DFQATT and CDR2 SNEGSKA (reference sequence). The CDR3 runs to 13 residues. The CDR3 protein is CSAPPSGTETQYF. In DNA, the CDR3 is TGCAGTGCCCCACCTTCGGGGACAGAGACCCAGTACTTC.

The chain has TRBV11-2 and TRBJ2-7; TRBD2 is a possible D gene (5 bases). CDR3 length: 13 residues. Germline CDR1 SGHAT, CDR2 FQNNGV. V was shortened by 4 bases and J by 6 bases, with 13 bases between the two germline ends. The CDR3 DNA sequence: TGTGCCAGCAGCTCGAGTCGGGGTGGCGAGCAGTACTTC. This gives the protein CASSSSRGGEQYF.

The CDR3 sequence: CASSVWRPYSNQPQHF. As DNA, the CDR3 is TGTGCCAGTAGTGTTTGGAGACCTTATAGCAATCAGCCCCAGCATTTT. The chain carries TRBV19 and TRBJ1-5; D gene ambiguous. V gave up 5 bases and J gave up 0 bases, with 14 bases separating them. Germline V lookup: CDR1 LNHDA, CDR2 SQIVND (reference sequence). CDR3 length: 16 amino acids.

Many counts were recorded for this clonotype. J is TRBJ2-5 and V is TRBV6-9, with D possibly being TRBD2 (5 bases). CDR3 length: 15 residues. Trimming took 3 bases from V and 3 from J, leaving 14 bases between them. Germline V gives CDR1 MNHGY, CDR2 SVAAGI. DNA of the CDR3: TGTGCCAGCAGTTACCGCGGAACGGGGAAAGAGACCCAGTACTTC. Its protein is CASSYRGTGKETQYF.

The chain joins TRBV28 to TRBJ2-7; D remains ambiguous. V was cut by 3 bases and J by 3 bases, with 18 bases left in between. CDR3 length: 16 amino acids. Germline lookup yields CDR1 MDHEN and CDR2 SYDVKM. CDR3 amino acids: CASSFQMGNIIYEQYF. For the CDR3, the DNA is TGTGCCAGCAGTTTCCAAATGGGAAATATCATCTACGAGCAGTACTTC.

V and J are TRBV11-1 and TRBJ1-1; D possibly corresponds to TRBD1 (5 bases). This CDR3 region has 13 residues. V lost 10 bases and J 2 bases, leaving 14 bases between the germline ends. The germline V gene encodes CDR1 SGHAT and CDR2 FQDESV (reference sequence). DNA of the CDR3: TGTGCCATCGTAACCGGGGGTAACACTGAAGCTTTCTTT. This sequence encodes CAIVTGGNTEAFF.

The chain combines TRBV6-2 or TRBV6-3 with TRBJ2-2; D might be TRBD1 (6 bases). V was pared by 7 bases and J by 2 bases, with 14 bases between. CDR3 length equals 15 residues. CDR1 is MNHEY, CDR2 SVGEGT, per germline. The CDR3 region is CASNSGTPNTGELFF. The DNA for the CDR3 is TGTGCCAGCAACTCCGGGACACCCAACACCGGGGAGCTGTTTTTT.

The chain employs TRBV2 and TRBJ2-6, with no clear D. From germline, CDR1 is SNHLY and CDR2 FYNNEI. V was clipped by 6 bases and J by 0 bases, with 12 bases between them. This CDR3 has 16 residues. This CDR3 reads CASSAGPVSGANVLTF. CDR3 DNA: TGTGCCAGCAGCGCTGGGCCGGTCTCTGGGGCCAACGTCCTGACTTTC.

This clonotype was observed many times. This chain connects TRBV20-1 to TRBJ2-7; 7 positions agree with TRBD1. Trimming cost V 5 bases and J 4 bases; bases outside gene matches: 8. This CDR3 has 13 amino acids. The germline gives CDR1 DFQATT, CDR2 SNEGSKA (reference sequence). This CDR3 reads CSAFGQVVYEQYF. The CDR3 coding sequence is TGCAGTGCTTTTGGACAGGTTGTGTACGAGCAGTACTTC.

V is TRBV19 and J is TRBJ2-7; tentatively, D is TRBD1 (6 bases). The CDR3 has 13 residues. Germline assignment: CDR1 LNHDA and CDR2 SQIVND (reference sequence). Trimming left V 1 base short and J 3 bases short, with 7 bases between. The CDR3 nucleotides read TGTGCCAGTAGTATAGGAGGGGGCTACGAGCAGTACTTC. It translates to CASSIGGGYEQYF.

This clonotype was recorded at least ten times. The rearrangement uses TRBV20-1 and TRBJ2-7; D is possibly TRBD2 (5 bases). This CDR3 contains 14 residues. Germline V lookup: CDR1 DFQATT, CDR2 SNEGSKA (reference sequence). V lost 3 bases, J lost 3 bases, and 15 bases lay in between. The CDR3 loop is CSASPAGLNYEQYF. CDR3 bases: TGCAGTGCTAGTCCTGCGGGCTTAAACTACGAGCAGTACTTC.

J is TRBJ2-1 and V is TRBV10-3; tentative D call: TRBD2 (6 bases). With 6 bases removed from V and 7 bases from J, the gap between germline ends came to 13 bases. The CDR3 extends over 13 amino acids. Germline V CDR1 and CDR2: ENHRY, SYGVKD. The CDR3 DNA follows: TGTGCCATCAGGGGCGGGAAGGGGAATGAGCAGTTCTTC. Translated, it gives CAIRGGKGNEQFF.

This clonotype showed up just a few times. The chain carries TRBV15 and TRBJ2-1; D perhaps matches TRBD2 (6 bases). Germline values: CDR1 LNHNV, CDR2 YYDKDF (reference sequence). This CDR3 has 15 amino acids. V lost 0 bases, J lost 9 bases, and 15 bases lay in between. The CDR3 nucleotides read TGTGCCACCAGCAGAGACCCCGGGGGAACGGGTGAGCAGTTCTTC. Translation gives CATSRDPGGTGEQFF.

CDR3 sequence: CASSQDRRREALPGELFF. CDR3 coding DNA: TGTGCCAGCAGCCAAGATCGGAGGCGGGAGGCCCTCCCCGGGGAGCTGTTTTTT. The chain is built from TRBV4-2 and TRBJ2-2; 8 positions agree with TRBD2. CDR3 length: 18 residues. Germline lookup yields CDR1 LGHNA and CDR2 YNFKEQ. The V gene end was trimmed by 0 bases and the J gene end by 6 bases; junction bases not matched to a gene: 12.